The following is a T cell receptor (beta chain) sequence with its context. Its antigen is as yet unknown. This record belongs to a study of identical twins. Findings of the study overall: Out-of-frame sharing of TCR alpha in monozygotic twins was underestimated by models. The study based its conclusions on cross-sectional statistical analysis and did not follow the same donors.

cDNA carried unique molecular identifiers, and a universal primer site was added by template switching. TCRdb used MiXCR to reprocess the 5' RACE reads, holding one entry per CDR3 protein. The table records a few hundred thousand distinct CDR3 sequences, about 11% of them present only once. Sequenced material: memory T cells sorted from blood. This receptor was taken from a man aged 45-65 years in good health.

This CDR3 reads CASSFGSNTGELFF. CDR3 coding DNA: TGTGCCAGCAGCTTTGGATCTAACACCGGGGAGCTGTTTTTT. The chain is built from TRBV11-1 and TRBJ2-2; no clear D. This CDR3 region has 14 residues. Deletions cut 3 bases from V and 2 bases from J, with 7 bases between. Germline CDR1 and CDR2: SGHAT and FQDESV (reference sequence).